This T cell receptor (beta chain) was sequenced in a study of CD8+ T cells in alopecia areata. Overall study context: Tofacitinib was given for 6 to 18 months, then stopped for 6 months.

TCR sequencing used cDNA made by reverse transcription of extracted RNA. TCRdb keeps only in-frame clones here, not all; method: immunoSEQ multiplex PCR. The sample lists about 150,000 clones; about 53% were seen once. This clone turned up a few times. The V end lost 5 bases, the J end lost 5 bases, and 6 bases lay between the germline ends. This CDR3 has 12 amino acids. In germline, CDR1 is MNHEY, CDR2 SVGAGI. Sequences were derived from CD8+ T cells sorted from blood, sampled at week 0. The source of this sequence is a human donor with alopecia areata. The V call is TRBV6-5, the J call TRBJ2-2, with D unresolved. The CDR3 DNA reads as TGTGCCAGCAGTCCGGATACCGGGGAGCTGTTTTTT. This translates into CASSPDTGELFF.